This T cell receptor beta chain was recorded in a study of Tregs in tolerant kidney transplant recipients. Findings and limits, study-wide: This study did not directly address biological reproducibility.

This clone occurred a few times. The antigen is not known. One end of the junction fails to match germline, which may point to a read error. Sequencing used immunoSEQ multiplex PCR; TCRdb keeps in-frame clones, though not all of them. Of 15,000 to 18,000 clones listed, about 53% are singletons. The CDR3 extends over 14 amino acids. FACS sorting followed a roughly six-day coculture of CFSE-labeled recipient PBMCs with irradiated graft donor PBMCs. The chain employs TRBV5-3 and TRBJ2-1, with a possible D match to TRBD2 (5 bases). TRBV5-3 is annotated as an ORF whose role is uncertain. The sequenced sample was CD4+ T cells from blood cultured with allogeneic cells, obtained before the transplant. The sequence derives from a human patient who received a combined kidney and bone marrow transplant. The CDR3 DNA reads TGTGCCAGCAGCTTGGAAGGGAGTCACAATGAGCAGTTCTTC. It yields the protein CASSLEGSHNEQFF.